The clone carrying this T cell receptor (beta chain) was recorded only once. Its cognate antigen is unknown. V trimming: 4 bases; J trimming: 3 bases; junction bases outside the gene matches: 11. The CDR3 totals 16 residues. CDR1 and CDR2 (germline): LGHNA, YSLEER. The data derive from a study of shared clonotypes between healthy human individuals. Overall study findings and caveats: Rarefaction gave evidence that sorted-subset sequencing remained incomplete despite large depth.

In the original analysis: Sequence data from immunoSEQ were junction-only and lacked quality scores; consequently, filtering differed. Method: immunoSEQ multiplex PCR; TCRdb's copy keeps in-frame clones and lacks some. That table gives V, J and clone size, and the DNA gave D and trimming. Among some 1,600,000 clones, around 98% were seen once, and the ten largest hold 0.4% to 0.55%. Donors were Caucasian adults residing in Nashville, Tennessee, USA. CD4+ cells yielded CD45RA+ naive and CD45RA-negative memory subsets. The chain couples TRBV4-3 to TRBJ1-1, with 7 bases that match TRBD1. The clonotype was recovered from a young man in good health. Sample: naive CD4+ T cells sorted from blood. Indicated subset: CD45RA+ positively selected. The CDR3 protein is CASSLGQVSLDTEAFF. The CDR3 DNA reads TGCGCCAGCAGCCTCGGACAGGTCTCCTTAGACACTGAAGCTTTCTTT.